The clone carrying this TCR beta chain was observed a single time. This sample was included in a study of blood T cells in healthy people across ages. The donors, aged about 6 to 90, were healthy Caucasians from Russia. Together with a sample-barcoded 5' primer, a J-beta primer mix was included in a second PCR lasting roughly 6 to 12 cycles. TCRdb recomputed calls from the 5' RACE reads with MiXCR, one row per CDR3 protein. The sample carries about 1.5 million distinct CDR3 sequences, approximately 42% recorded once. Germline CDR1 and CDR2: DFQATT and SNEGSKA (reference sequence). The length of the CDR3 is 14 residues.

This sequence joins TRBV20-1 and TRBJ2-4; 8 nucleotides line up with TRBD2. The assigned J gene may be wrong: the sequence end matches TRBJ2-7 better. This TCR derives from a woman between 18 and 29 years old in good health. Sequencing was done on a sample of blood. The CDR3 nucleotides read TGCAGTGCCATACGTGGGACTAGAACCGGCGAGCAGTACTTC. The encoded protein is CSAIRGTRTGEQYF.